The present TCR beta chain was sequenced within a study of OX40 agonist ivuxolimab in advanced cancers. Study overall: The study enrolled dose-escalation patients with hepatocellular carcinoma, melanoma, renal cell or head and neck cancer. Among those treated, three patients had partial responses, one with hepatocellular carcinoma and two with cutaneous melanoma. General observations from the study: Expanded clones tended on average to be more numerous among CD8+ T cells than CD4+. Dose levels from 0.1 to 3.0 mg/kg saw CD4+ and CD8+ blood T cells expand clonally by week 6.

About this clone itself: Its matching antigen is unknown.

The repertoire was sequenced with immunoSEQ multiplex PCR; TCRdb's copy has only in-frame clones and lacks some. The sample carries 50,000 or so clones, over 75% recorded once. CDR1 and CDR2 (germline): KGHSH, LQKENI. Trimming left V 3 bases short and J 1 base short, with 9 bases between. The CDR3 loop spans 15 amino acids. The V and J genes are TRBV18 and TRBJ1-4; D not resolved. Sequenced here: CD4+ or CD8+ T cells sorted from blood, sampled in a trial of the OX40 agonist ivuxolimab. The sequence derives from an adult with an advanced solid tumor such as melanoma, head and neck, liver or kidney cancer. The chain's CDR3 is CASSPPKRTNEKLFF. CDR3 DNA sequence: TGTGCCAGCTCACCCCCTAAGCGAACTAATGAAAAACTGTTTTTT. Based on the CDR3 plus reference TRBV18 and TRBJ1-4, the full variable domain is NAGVMQNPRHLVRRRGQEARLRCSPMKGHSHVYWYRQLPEEGLKFMVYLQKENIIDESGMPKERFSAEFPKEGPSILRIQQVVRGDSAAYFCASSPPKRTNEKLFFGSGTQLSVL.